The clone carrying this T cell receptor beta chain was detected many times. Its target is not known. The data belong to a study of breast tumors, draining lymph nodes, adjacent tissues. TCRdb re-called the multiplex PCR reads with MiXCR, one entry per CDR3 protein. Here the sample spans over 60,000 distinct CDR3 sequences, roughly 44% being singletons. General study findings and limits: Compared with lymph nodes, tumors were less diverse; compared with nontumor tissue, more. The data were judged consistent with most tumor T cells coming from lymph node and expanding in tumor.

The ends were cut back, 2 bases at V and 7 bases at J, with 15 bases in the middle. The CDR3 sequence is 14 residues long. CDR1 is MNHEY and CDR2 is SVGAGI in the germline V gene. The rearrangement links TRBV6-5 to TRBJ2-7; possible D gene TRBD2, 6 bases. Sequencing input: breast tumor tissue. This sequence originates from a female donor with breast cancer. Some clones in this sample may be carry-over from other donors' samples. This CDR3 is CASSYEGLNLEQYF. DNA of the CDR3: TGTGCCAGCAGTTACGAGGGACTGAACTTGGAGCAGTACTTC.